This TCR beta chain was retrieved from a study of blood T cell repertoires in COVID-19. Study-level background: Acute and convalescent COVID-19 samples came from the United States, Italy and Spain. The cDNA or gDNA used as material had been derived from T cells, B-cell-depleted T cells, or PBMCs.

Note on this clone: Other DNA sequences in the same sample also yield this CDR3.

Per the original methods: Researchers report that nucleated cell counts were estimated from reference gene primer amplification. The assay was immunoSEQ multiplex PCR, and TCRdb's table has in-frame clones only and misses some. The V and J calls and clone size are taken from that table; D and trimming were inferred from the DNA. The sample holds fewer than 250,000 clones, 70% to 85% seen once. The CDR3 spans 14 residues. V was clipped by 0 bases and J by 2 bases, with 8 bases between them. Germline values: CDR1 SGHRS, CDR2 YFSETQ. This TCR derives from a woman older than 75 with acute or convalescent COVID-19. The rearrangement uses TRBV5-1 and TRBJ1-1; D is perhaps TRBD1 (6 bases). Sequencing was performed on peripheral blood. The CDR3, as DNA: TGCGCCAGCAGCTTGGGGACAGCTAACACTGAAGCTTTCTTT. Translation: CASSLGTANTEAFF.